The 21 T cell receptor beta chains presented below share a single source sample, sequenced in a study of Tregs in tolerant kidney transplant recipients. Clones were read by immunoSEQ multiplex PCR, and TCRdb kept only the in-frame ones, dropping some. The sample is made up of roughly 48,000 clones, and the top ten hold roughly 0.89% of it. Sequencing used CD4+ T cells from blood, obtained before the transplant. The receptors originated from a human donor who received a combined kidney and bone marrow transplant.

Worth noting for this clone: The DNA ends 3 residues before the CDR3 does, and the rest of the CDR3 is filled in from the germline J gene. This chain uses TRBV7-3 with TRBJ2-1; 7 bases align to TRBD1. The germline V gene encodes CDR1 SGHTA and CDR2 FQGTGA. This CDR3 spans 15 amino acids. Germline trimming cut 5 bases from V and 7 bases from J; bases unmatched to any gene: 11. The CDR3 reads CASSPKTGKGNEQFF. The sequenced part of the CDR3 DNA is TGTGCCAGCAGCCCGAAGACAGGGAAAGGGAATGAG.

CDR3 DNA, as far as it was read: TGTGCCAGTAGTAAGGGACTAGCGGGAGACGCAGATACG. Protein product: CASSKGLAGDADT. The whole CDR3 sequence is CASSKGLAGDADTQYF. The genes are TRBV19 and TRBJ2-3, with 14 bases matching TRBD2. The read gets to within 3 residues of the CDR3 end, and the germline J gene fills in the rest. V lost 4 bases and J lost 4; bases outside the gene matches: 4. The CDR3 is 16 residues long. Germline CDR1 LNHDA, CDR2 SQIVND (reference sequence).

As concerns this clone: Coverage ceases 3 residues before the CDR3 finishes, and the germline J gene fills in the end. The chain recombines TRBV30 with TRBJ2-3, with TRBD2 matching 10 bases. CDR3 length: 14 residues. V shed 0 bases, J shed 4 bases, and the junction held 1 base outside the gene matches. Germline V gene data show CDR1 as GTSNPN and CDR2 as SVGIG (reference sequence). Partial CDR3 DNA: TGTGCCTGGAGTGTAGCGGGAGGGCCAGATACG. Protein sequence: CAWSVAGGPDT. The CDR3 reads in full as CAWSVAGGPDTQYF.

On this clone itself: Read coverage stops 3 residues before the CDR3 terminus; the germline J gene supplies the remainder. The rearrangement links TRBV11-3 to TRBJ2-1; no clear D. V shed 5 bases and J shed 6 bases, with 5 bases lying between them. This CDR3 spans 11 amino acids. CDR1 is SGHNT and CDR2 is YENEEA in the germline V gene. The CDR3 DNA, read in part, is TGTGCCAGCAGCCAGTCCAATGAG. Translated: CASSQSNE. The entire CDR3 is CASSQSNEQFF.

Concerning this clone: The read gets to within 3 residues of the CDR3 end, and the germline J gene fills in the rest. The chain combines TRBV7-2 with TRBJ1-1, with D perhaps matching TRBD1 (6 bases). CDR3 size: 11 residues. V lost 5 bases to trimming and J lost 7 bases, with 8 bases between them. Germline CDR1 is SGHTA and CDR2 is FQGNSA. CDR3 DNA (partial): TGTGCCAGCAGCCTCAGGGGTGAA. Its protein product is CASSLRGE. The whole CDR3 protein is CASSLRGEAFF.

With regard to this clone: The CDR3 end lies 3 residues beyond the end of the read and is filled in from the germline J gene. The genes are TRBV7-2 and TRBJ1-1; D is undetermined. CDR1 is SGHTA, CDR2 FQGNSA, per germline. The CDR3 covers 14 residues. V dropped 5 bases and J dropped 4 bases, with 14 bases sitting between them. The CDR3 bases that were read are TGTGCCAGCAGCCCCCCGGGCGCGGGCACTGAA. Translation: CASSPPGAGTE. The whole CDR3 reads CASSPPGAGTEAFF.

Concerning this clone itself: The sequenced fragment ends 3 residues before the CDR3 boundary, so the rest is inferred from the germline J gene. V usage is TRBV30 and J usage is TRBJ2-7, with D possibly matching TRBD1 (6 bases). Germline CDR1 is GTSNPN and CDR2 is SVGIG (reference sequence). This CDR3 contains 11 residues. Trimming cost V 5 bases and J 6 bases, with 11 bases left between them. The part of the CDR3 DNA that was read is TGTGCCTGGGGACAGACCCCCGAG. Translated: CAWGQTPE. The entire CDR3 protein is CAWGQTPEQYF.

A remark on this clone: The read ends 3 residues shy of where the CDR3 ends; the end is completed using the germline J gene. The gene calls are TRBV5-5 and TRBJ2-1, with no clear D. Germline loops: CDR1 SGHKS, CDR2 YYEKEE (reference sequence). V was shortened by 4 bases and J by 8 bases, with 13 bases between the two germline ends. The CDR3 consists of 13 residues. The sequenced CDR3 bases are TGTGCCAGCAGCCCTCTTCCTCGCGATGAG. Amino acid sequence: CASSPLPRDE. The full CDR3 is CASSPLPRDEQFF.

With respect to this clone: Coverage ceases 3 residues before the CDR3 finishes, and the germline J gene fills in the end. The chain uses TRBV19 and TRBJ1-5, with 9 positions matching TRBD1. V shed 3 bases and J 3 bases; nucleotides not matched to a gene: 3. The CDR3 length is 15 residues. Germline CDR1 LNHDA, CDR2 SQIVND (reference sequence). CDR3 sequence reads: CASSMGQGINQPQHF. Partial CDR3 DNA: TGTGCCAGTAGTATGGGACAGGGAATCAATCAGCCC.

As regards this clone: With the read ending 3 residues before the CDR3 end, the germline J gene is used to fill in that end. This chain uses TRBV18 with TRBJ1-2; possibly TRBD1 for D (5 bases). The CDR3 covers 12 residues. Germline V CDR1 and CDR2: KGHSH, LQKENI. Deletions cut 3 bases from V and 6 bases from J, with 8 bases between. The CDR3 DNA, read in part, is TGTGCCAGCTCACCGGGGGGAAATGGC. It codes for CASSPGGNG. The full CDR3 protein reads CASSPGGNGYTF.

Note on this clone: Read sequence stops 3 residues before the CDR3 end, and the germline J gene provides the missing end. This sequence joins TRBV7-9 and TRBJ2-7; D is possibly TRBD1 (5 bases). CDR3 length equals 15 residues. V lost 5 bases to trimming and J lost 4 bases, with 18 bases between them. CDR1 and CDR2 from the germline V gene are SEHNR and FQNEAQ (reference sequence). The CDR3 DNA, read in part, is TGTGCCAGCAGCCTATATCAGGGTTACCCTTACGAG. Translation gives CASSLYQGYPYE. The entire CDR3 protein reads CASSLYQGYPYEQYF.

On this clone itself: The read ends 3 residues early relative to the CDR3; the germline J gene fills the gap. The chain couples TRBV6-2 or TRBV6-3 to TRBJ1-1; 10 bases line up with TRBD1. The CDR3 sequence is 13 residues long. Germline CDR1 and CDR2: MNHEY and SVGEGT. CDR3 DNA, as far as it was read: TGTGCCAGCAGTTACTGGGACAGGGGAGAA. It yields the protein CASSYWDRGE. The entire CDR3 reads CASSYWDRGEAFF.

A word on this clone: The read gets to within 3 residues of the CDR3 end, and the germline J gene fills in the rest. The chain carries TRBV19 and TRBJ1-1; TRBD1 matches at 10 bases. Germline CDR1 is LNHDA and CDR2 is SQIVND (reference sequence). The trim removed 5 bases at V and 6 bases at J, leaving 21 bases unmatched. The CDR3 loop spans 19 amino acids. CDR3 loop: CASSHSRDRGLYSPPEAFF. The sequenced part of the CDR3 DNA is TGTGCCAGTAGTCATTCCCGGGACAGGGGTCTGTATTCTCCGCCTGAA.

About this clone: The CDR3 goes on 3 residues after the read ends, and that part is filled in from the germline J gene. The rearrangement links TRBV30 to TRBJ1-6; D possibly corresponds to TRBD1 (6 bases). The V end was cut by 4 bases, the J end by 7 bases, with 14 bases between. Germline V gene lookup returns CDR1 GTSNPN and CDR2 SVGIG (reference sequence). The CDR3 has 14 amino acids. CDR3 protein: CAWTPQGINSPLHF. The covered CDR3 bases are TGTGCCTGGACCCCACAGGGTATAAATTCACCC.

As to this clone: The missing CDR3 end, 3 residues past where the read stops, is filled in from the germline J gene. This chain connects TRBV4-2 to TRBJ2-7, with TRBD2 matching over 8 bases. V dropped 1 base and J dropped 2; count of bases not matched to a gene: 13. The CDR3 is 18 residues long. Germline V gives CDR1 LGHNA, CDR2 YNFKEQ. The CDR3 reads CASSQVVDWREVAYEQYF. CDR3 DNA (partial): TGTGCCAGCAGCCAAGTAGTGGATTGGCGGGAGGTGGCCTACGAG.

On this clone: The CDR3 extends 3 residues past the end of the read, so its final part is completed from the germline J gene. V and J are TRBV20-1 and TRBJ2-7, with D tentatively TRBD2 (6 bases). CDR1 is DFQATT and CDR2 is SNEGSKA in the germline V gene (reference sequence). This CDR3 has 14 residues. Between the trimmed V and J ends, which lost 6 bases and 2 bases, there was a span of 17 bases. CDR3 protein: CSAPLVAATYEQYF. The CDR3 DNA, read in part, is TGCAGTGCCCCACTAGTAGCGGCGACCTACGAG.

Comment on this clone: The missing CDR3 end, 3 residues past where the read stops, is filled in from the germline J gene. This sequence joins TRBV2 and TRBJ1-5; maybe TRBD1 (5 bases). Trimming removed 0 bases from V and 6 bases from J, with 9 bases in between. The CDR3 runs 14 residues. CDR1 SNHLY and CDR2 FYNNEI come from the germline V gene. CDR3 amino acids: CASSEARGSQPQHF. The CDR3 bases that were read are TGTGCCAGCAGTGAAGCGCGGGGGTCTCAGCCC.

Worth noting for this clone: With the read ending 3 residues before the CDR3 end, the germline J gene is used to fill in that end. J is TRBJ2-5 and V is TRBV6-2 or TRBV6-3; D gene ambiguous. CDR1 MNHEY and CDR2 SVGEGT come from the germline V gene. The CDR3 loop spans 15 amino acids. V lost 3 bases, J lost 2 bases, and 13 bases lay in between. The part of the CDR3 DNA that was read is TGTGCCAGCAGTTATTACAGAACTGATCAAGAGACC. Translating gives CASSYYRTDQET. The CDR3 reads in full as CASSYYRTDQETQYF.

Remarks on this clone: The read finishes 3 residues shy of the CDR3 end, and the germline J gene is used to complete it. The rearrangement links TRBV19 to TRBJ1-5; possible D gene TRBD1, 5 bases. Germline loops: CDR1 LNHDA, CDR2 SQIVND (reference sequence). Trimming removed 8 bases from V and 5 bases from J, with 13 bases in between. The CDR3 is 13 residues long. The DNA read from the CDR3 is TGTGCCAGTGCAAGGGGAACTCATCAGCCC. It is translated as CASARGTHQP. The whole CDR3 sequence is CASARGTHQPQHF.

Points on this clone: With the read ending 3 residues before the CDR3 end, the germline J gene is used to fill in that end. V usage is TRBV7-8 and J usage is TRBJ1-2; D remains unclear. Trimming took 6 bases from V and 5 from J, leaving 7 bases between them. CDR1 and CDR2 (germline): SGHVS, FQNEAQ. The CDR3 contains 11 residues. The CDR3 region is CASSTSYGYTF. The DNA read from the CDR3 is TGTGCCAGCAGTACTAGTTATGGC. Full variable domain (missing parts from reference TRBV7-8 and TRBJ1-2): GAGVSQSPRYKVAKRGQDVALRCDPISGHVSLFWYQQALGQGPEFLTYFQNEAQLDKSGLPSDRFFAERPEGSVSTLKIQRTQQEDSAVYLCASSTSYGYTFGSGTRLTVV.

Comments on this clone: The CDR3 goes on 3 residues after the read ends, and that part is filled in from the germline J gene. The V call is TRBV7-9, the J call TRBJ2-5; D possibly corresponds to TRBD1 (6 bases). The CDR3 has 14 residues. Germline lookup yields CDR1 SEHNR and CDR2 FQNEAQ (reference sequence). V shed 5 bases and J shed 4 bases, with 14 bases lying between them. The CDR3 loop is CASSTTGGSETQYF. Partial CDR3 DNA: TGTGCCAGCAGCACGACAGGTGGGTCAGAGACC.